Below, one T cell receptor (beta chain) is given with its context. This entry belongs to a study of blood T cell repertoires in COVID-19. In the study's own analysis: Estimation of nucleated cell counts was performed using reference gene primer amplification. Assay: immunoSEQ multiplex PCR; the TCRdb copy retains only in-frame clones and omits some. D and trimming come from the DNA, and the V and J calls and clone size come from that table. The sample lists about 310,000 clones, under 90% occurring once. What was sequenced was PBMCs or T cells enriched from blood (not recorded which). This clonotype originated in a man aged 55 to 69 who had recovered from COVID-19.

DNA for the CDR3: TGTGCCAGCAGCTTCAGGACTAGCGGGTTCTACAATGAGCAGTTCTTC. Translated, it gives CASSFRTSGFYNEQFF. This rearrangement joins TRBV5-6 to TRBJ2-1; 11 positions agree with TRBD2. Germline-derived CDR1 and CDR2 are SGHDT and YYEEEE. Trimming removed 2 bases from V and 3 bases from J; junction bases left unmatched: 4. The CDR3 runs 16 residues.